This TCR beta chain was captured by sequencing in a study of blood T cell repertoires in COVID-19. Study summary: PBMCs, B-cell-depleted T cells, or T cells provided the cDNA or gDNA that made up the material.

Authors' methods: Nucleated cell counts were estimated from reference gene primer amplification. The repertoire was sequenced with immunoSEQ multiplex PCR; TCRdb's copy has only in-frame clones and lacks some. V and J calls and clone size follow that table, whereas D and trimming were derived from the DNA. The table includes over 120,000 clones, more than 65% detected once. The sequence was collected from a man in his sixties with active or convalescent COVID-19. Sequences were obtained from peripheral blood.

The CDR3 sequence is CASSLGRSNQPQHF. CDR3 sequence (DNA): TGTGCCAGCAGTCTAGGGAGGTCCAATCAGCCCCAGCATTTT. The chain links TRBV27 to TRBJ1-5; no definite D call. The germline gives CDR1 MNHEY, CDR2 SMNVEV (reference sequence). This CDR3 region has 14 residues. V was pared by 5 bases and J by 3 bases, with 11 bases between.